Listed here are 30 T cell receptor beta chains from one sample, sequenced in a study of shared clonotypes between healthy human individuals. Produced via immunoSEQ multiplex PCR; TCRdb's table is partial and in-frame only. Among about 2.1 million clones listed, 90% to 95% were seen once. Selected positively for CCR7 and CD45RO-negative, naive CD8 cells excluded terminally differentiated effector memory CD45RA+ cells. The sequenced sample was naive CD8+ T cells from PBMCs. These receptors originate from a young man in good health. Some clones in this sample may be carry-over from other donors' samples.

In nucleotides, the CDR3 is TGTGCCAGCAGTTACGCGAGGGACAGGGCTAATGAAAAACTGTTTTTT. This sequence encodes CASSYARDRANEKLFF. The J gene is TRBJ1-4, the V gene TRBV6-5, with 9 nucleotides matching TRBD1. Trimming removed 2 bases from V and 3 bases from J; junction bases left unmatched: 4. The CDR3 consists of 16 residues. CDR1 is MNHEY and CDR2 is SVGAGI in the germline V gene.

The genes are TRBV6-5 and TRBJ1-1; D call uncertain. V was trimmed by 5 bases and J by 1 base, leaving 11 bases between them. CDR3 length equals 14 residues. The germline CDR1 and CDR2 sequences are MNHEY and SVGAGI. The DNA for the CDR3 is TGTGCCAGCAGTAGTCACAGCCGGAACACTGAAGCTTTCTTT. Translated: CASSSHSRNTEAFF.

The J gene is TRBJ2-1, the V gene TRBV5-1, with 9 bases that match TRBD2. V lost 4 bases, J lost 4 bases, and 21 bases stayed unmatched. The CDR3 covers 20 residues. Germline V gene sequence: CDR1 SGHRS, CDR2 YFSETQ. DNA for the CDR3: TGCGCCAGCAGCCCGACCCGACTAGCGGCCCCCTTTCTAGGTTACAATGAGCAGTTCTTC. It specifies CASSPTRLAAPFLGYNEQFF.

V gene TRBV7-9 combines with J gene TRBJ2-7; D possibly matches TRBD1 or TRBD2 (5 bases each). This CDR3 spans 16 amino acids. V gave up 4 bases and J gave up 0 bases, with 16 bases separating them. Germline V gene lookup returns CDR1 SEHNR and CDR2 FQNEAQ (reference sequence). CDR3 in DNA: TGTGCCAGCAGCTCGCCGGGACCCAACATCTCCTACGAGCAGTACTTC. This translates into CASSSPGPNISYEQYF. The whole variable domain, filled in from reference TRBV7-9 and TRBJ2-7, reads DTGVSQNPRHKITKRGQNVTFRCDPISEHNRLYWYRQTLGQGPEFLTYFQNEAQLEKSRLLSDRFSAERPKGSFSTLEIQRTEQGDSAMYLCASSSPGPNISYEQYFGPGTRLTVT.

V usage is TRBV19 and J usage is TRBJ2-6; D gene uncertain. The germline V gene encodes CDR1 LNHDA and CDR2 SQIVND (reference sequence). The ends were cut back, 5 bases at V and 0 bases at J, with 11 bases in the middle. The CDR3 length is 16 residues. The CDR3 sequence: CASSLGRFSGANVLTF. Here the CDR3 DNA reads TGTGCCAGTAGTCTCGGCCGTTTCTCTGGGGCCAACGTCCTGACTTTC.

The sample holds a few counts of this clone. The chain recombines TRBV11-2 with TRBJ2-2; no reliable D call. This CDR3 comprises 14 residues. Trimming left V 3 bases short and J 3 bases short, with 8 bases between. Per germline, CDR1 SGHAT and CDR2 FQNNGV. The CDR3 here is CASSFAGDTGELFF. CDR3 DNA sequence: TGTGCCAGCAGCTTTGCCGGAGACACCGGGGAGCTGTTTTTT.

V is TRBV7-6 and J is TRBJ2-7, with no clear D. The CDR3 has 16 amino acids. Germline values: CDR1 SGHVS, CDR2 FNYEAQ. The V end was cut by 1 base, the J end by 0 bases, with 13 bases between. CDR3 residues: CASSLGYGSLSYEQYF. The CDR3 DNA sequence: TGTGCCAGCAGCTTAGGATATGGCAGCCTCTCCTACGAGCAGTACTTC.

The rearrangement joins TRBV5-1 to TRBJ2-7; 8 bases align to TRBD2. Per germline, CDR1 SGHRS and CDR2 YFSETQ. The ends lost 4 bases at V and 2 bases at J; junction bases unmatched: 5. This CDR3 spans 14 amino acids. CDR3 bases: TGCGCCAGCAGCGGTCGGGAGGGGGCCTACGAGCAGTACTTC. Amino acids: CASSGREGAYEQYF.

The chain carries TRBV18 and TRBJ1-1; 9 nucleotides align to TRBD1. The V gene end was trimmed by 3 bases and the J gene end by 3 bases; junction bases not matched to a gene: 2. CDR3 size: 14 residues. CDR1 KGHSH and CDR2 LQKENI come from the germline V gene. CDR3 in DNA: TGTGCCAGCTCACCCTGGACAGGGGACACTGAAGCTTTCTTT. This codes for CASSPWTGDTEAFF.

The gene calls are TRBV15 and TRBJ2-5; the match to TRBD2 covers 12 bases. The CDR3 has 16 amino acids. V trimming: 4 bases; J trimming: 3 bases; junction bases outside the gene matches: 6. Per the germline V gene, CDR1 is LNHNV and CDR2 is YYDKDF (reference sequence). CDR3 sequence (DNA): TGTGCCACCAGCACTAGGACTAGCGGGACCGAAGAGACCCAGTACTTC. This codes for CATSTRTSGTEETQYF.

Concerning this clone itself: The sample holds other DNA sequences that translate to the same CDR3. V and J are TRBV5-6 and TRBJ2-7, with D possibly TRBD2 on 5 matching bases. Per germline, CDR1 SGHDT and CDR2 YYEEEE. Trimming pared 4 bases from V and 0 bases from J, leaving 11 bases between. The CDR3 contains 14 residues. The CDR3 nucleotides are TGTGCCAGCAGCCTCGCTGGGAGCTCCTACGAGCAGTACTTC. Protein: CASSLAGSSYEQYF.

This clone was observed a few times. This chain links TRBV6-1 with TRBJ1-1; no clear D gene. The CDR3 extends over 11 amino acids. Trimming shortened V by 7 bases and J by 1 base, and 4 bases separated the two germline ends. CDR1 MNHNS and CDR2 SASEGT come from the germline V gene. The CDR3 region is CASIQNTEAFF. DNA for the CDR3: TGTGCCAGCATCCAGAACACTGAAGCTTTCTTT.

This rearrangement joins TRBV27 to TRBJ2-3; perhaps TRBD2 as D (5 bases). CDR3 size: 14 residues. Between the trimmed V and J ends, which lost 6 bases and 3 bases, there was a span of 13 bases. CDR1 and CDR2 from the germline V gene are MNHEY and SMNVEV (reference sequence). This CDR3 reads CASSLKADTDTQYF. The DNA for the CDR3 is TGTGCCAGCAGCCTAAAAGCGGATACAGATACGCAGTATTTT.

The chain uses TRBV27 and TRBJ2-7; D unclear. The germline CDR1 and CDR2 sequences are MNHEY and SMNVEV (reference sequence). This CDR3 is 13 amino acids long. Trimming shortened V by 6 bases and J by 4 bases, and 13 bases separated the two germline ends. This CDR3 reads CASSPYPIYEQYF. The CDR3 nucleotides are TGTGCCAGCAGCCCCTATCCCATTTACGAGCAGTACTTC.

The genes are TRBV4-3 and TRBJ2-1; 9 positions agree with TRBD1. The CDR3 runs 13 residues. V was clipped by 6 bases and J by 8 bases; unmatched bases: 5. The V gene's germline CDR1 is LGHNA and CDR2 YSLEER. The CDR3 sequence: CASRDRGRDEQFF. CDR3 nucleotides: TGCGCCAGCAGGGACAGGGGCCGGGATGAGCAGTTCTTC.

The rearrangement links TRBV7-9 to TRBJ2-1, with D perhaps matching TRBD1 (7 bases). Trimming removed 4 bases at V and 6 bases at J, with 13 bases between. Germline-derived CDR1 and CDR2 are SEHNR and FQNEAQ (reference sequence). The CDR3 contains 14 residues. The CDR3 reads CASSSHRGGNEQFF. The CDR3 DNA is TGTGCCAGCAGCTCCCACAGGGGAGGCAATGAGCAGTTCTTC.

The rearrangement links TRBV10-3 to TRBJ1-2; D is perhaps TRBD1 (5 bases). The germline CDR1 and CDR2 sequences are ENHRY and SYGVKD. This CDR3 contains 14 residues. Between the trimmed V and J ends, which lost 3 bases and 7 bases, there was a span of 15 bases. CDR3 amino acids: CAISDVGAGSGYTF. DNA for the CDR3: TGTGCCATCAGTGATGTCGGGGCAGGGTCTGGCTACACCTTC.

The rearrangement joins TRBV29-1 to TRBJ2-1; TRBD1 or TRBD2 may be the D gene (5 bases each). Trimming shortened V by 2 bases and J by 5 bases, and 22 bases separated the two germline ends. CDR3 length equals 17 residues. The germline gives CDR1 SQVTM, CDR2 ANQGSEA. The CDR3 region is CSVEIIVGALSHNEQFF. The CDR3 DNA is TGCAGCGTTGAAATAATAGTCGGGGCCCTCTCTCACAATGAGCAGTTCTTC.

The sample holds one count of this clone. The chain has TRBV2 and TRBJ1-3; no clear D. The CDR3 extends over 16 amino acids. V shed 7 bases and J shed 2 bases, with 18 bases lying between them. Germline V gene data show CDR1 as SNHLY and CDR2 as FYNNEI. CDR3 nucleotide sequence: TGTGCCAGCACCCGGGCGGCAGTAAAGACTGGAAACACCATATATTTT. Encoded protein: CASTRAAVKTGNTIYF.

The J gene is TRBJ2-2, the V gene TRBV13; D is possibly TRBD1 or TRBD2 (6 bases each). The CDR3 sequence is 15 residues long. Germline loops: CDR1 PRHDT, CDR2 FYEKMQ (reference sequence). V dropped 5 bases and J dropped 4 bases, with 14 bases sitting between them. The CDR3 nucleotides read TGTGCCAGCAGCGGACTGGGGGGCGGCACCGGGGAGCTGTTTTTT. Its translation is CASSGLGGGTGELFF.

The chain is built from TRBV28 and TRBJ2-1; either TRBD1 or TRBD2 may supply D (5 bases each). Deletions cut 6 bases from V and 0 bases from J, with 12 bases between. The CDR3 is 15 residues long. Germline values: CDR1 MDHEN, CDR2 SYDVKM. In nucleotides, the CDR3 is TGTGCCAGCAGCCGCGAGGGGAGCTCCTACAATGAGCAGTTCTTC. Translation: CASSREGSSYNEQFF.

A word on this clone: The sample has other DNA sequences that encode this CDR3 too. DNA of the CDR3: TGTGCCAGCAGTTTCAGCGGGGAGCTGTTTTTT. This translates into CASSFSGELFF. The chain employs TRBV28 and TRBJ2-2; D is undetermined. Trimming shortened V by 3 bases and J by 7 bases, and 3 bases separated the two germline ends. CDR1 and CDR2 from the germline V gene are MDHEN and SYDVKM. The CDR3 length is 11 residues.

The J gene is TRBJ2-3, the V gene TRBV6-1, with TRBD2 matching 8 bases. In germline, CDR1 is MNHNS, CDR2 SASEGT. This CDR3 contains 17 residues. J lost 11 bases, V lost 0 bases, and 16 bases had no gene match. The CDR3 nucleotides are TGTGCCAGCAGTGAAGCCCGGCGGATGATAGCGGGAATGGGGCAGTATTTT. Translated: CASSEARRMIAGMGQYF.

The genes are TRBV14 and TRBJ2-2; no reliable D call. The V and J ends lost 1 base and 0 bases respectively, with 9 bases between them. The CDR3 spans 16 residues. CDR1 SGHDN and CDR2 FVKESK come from the germline V gene. CDR3 sequence reads: CASSQVHGSNTGELFF. CDR3 bases: TGTGCCAGCAGCCAAGTCCACGGCTCGAACACCGGGGAGCTGTTTTTT.

This sequence joins TRBV6-1 and TRBJ2-1; D not certain. This CDR3 spans 16 amino acids. The V end was cut by 3 bases, the J end by 8 bases, with 20 bases between. From germline, CDR1 is MNHNS and CDR2 SASEGT. CDR3 sequence (DNA): TGTGCCAGCAGTGATCAACGTTTAACGGGCCCGGATGAGCAGTTCTTC. It specifies CASSDQRLTGPDEQFF.

J is TRBJ1-4 and V is TRBV27; 8 bases align to TRBD1. Looked up from germline, CDR1 is MNHEY and CDR2 is SMNVEV (reference sequence). V shed 6 bases and J 6 bases; nucleotides not matched to a gene: 6. The CDR3 totals 14 residues. The CDR3 is CASRFLGQDEKLFF. DNA for the CDR3: TGTGCCAGCAGATTTCTGGGACAGGATGAAAAACTGTTTTTT.

The chain combines TRBV30 with TRBJ2-3; 12 bases agree with TRBD2. V gave up 7 bases and J gave up 4 bases; unmatched junction bases: 15. CDR1 is GTSNPN, CDR2 SVGIG, per germline (reference sequence). The CDR3 loop spans 17 amino acids. DNA of the CDR3: TGTGCCTCCGTACGGGGGAGTCTAGCGGGAGGGGCAGATACGCAGTATTTT. This gives the protein CASVRGSLAGGADTQYF.

The chain employs TRBV30 and TRBJ1-1; D is undetermined. Trimming removed 8 bases from V and 5 bases from J, with 24 bases in between. Germline assignment: CDR1 GTSNPN and CDR2 SVGIG (reference sequence). The CDR3 has 15 amino acids. CDR3 amino acids: CAPRRSYGETTEAFF. CDR3 sequence (DNA): TGTGCCCCACGTCGTTCGTATGGGGAAACAACTGAAGCTTTCTTT.

The chain employs TRBV7-2 and TRBJ2-6; D is undetermined. Trimming removed 5 bases at V and 1 base at J, with 6 bases between. CDR1 is SGHTA, CDR2 FQGNSA, per germline. This CDR3 has 14 residues. The CDR3 reads CASSTRSGANVLTF. The CDR3 region has the DNA TGTGCCAGCAGCACCCGTTCTGGGGCCAACGTCCTGACTTTC.

J is TRBJ2-7 and V is TRBV6-5; possible D gene TRBD2, 5 bases. Trimming removed 2 bases at V and 5 bases at J, with 13 bases between. The CDR3 has 14 residues. Germline V lookup: CDR1 MNHEY, CDR2 SVGAGI. DNA of the CDR3: TGTGCCAGCAGTTACGGGGAGAATGTTCACGAGCAGTACTTC. Residues: CASSYGENVHEQYF.